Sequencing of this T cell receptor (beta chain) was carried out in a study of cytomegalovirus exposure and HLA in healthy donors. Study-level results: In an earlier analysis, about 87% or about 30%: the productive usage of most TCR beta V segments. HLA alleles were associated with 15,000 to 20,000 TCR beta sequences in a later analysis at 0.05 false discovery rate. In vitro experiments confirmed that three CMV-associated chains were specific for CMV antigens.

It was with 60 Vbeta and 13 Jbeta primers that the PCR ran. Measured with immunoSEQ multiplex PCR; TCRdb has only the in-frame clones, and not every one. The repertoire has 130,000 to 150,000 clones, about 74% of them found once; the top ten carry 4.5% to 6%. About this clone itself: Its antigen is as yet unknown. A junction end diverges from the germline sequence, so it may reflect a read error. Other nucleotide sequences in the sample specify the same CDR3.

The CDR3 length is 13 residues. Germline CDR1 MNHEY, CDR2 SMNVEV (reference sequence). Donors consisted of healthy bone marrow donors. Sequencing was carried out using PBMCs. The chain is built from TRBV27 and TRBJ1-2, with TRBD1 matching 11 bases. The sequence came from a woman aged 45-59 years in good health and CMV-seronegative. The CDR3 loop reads CASRKDRGLGYTF. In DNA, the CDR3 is TGCGCCAGCAGGAAGGACAGGGGGCTTGGCTACACCTTC.